This passage covers 24 T cell receptor beta chains from one sample sequenced in a study of blood T cell repertoires in COVID-19. Some clones are missing from TCRdb's copy, which holds only in-frame ones; the method was immunoSEQ multiplex PCR. The table lists 250,000 or so clones, over 70% of them singletons. Sequenced material: PBMCs or T cells enriched from blood (not recorded which). The receptors originated from a middle-aged woman who had been exposed to COVID-19.

The gene calls are TRBV13 and TRBJ1-4, with D possibly matching TRBD1 (6 bases). CDR1 is PRHDT, CDR2 FYEKMQ, per germline (reference sequence). V shed 0 bases and J shed 8 bases, with 10 bases lying between them. The CDR3 loop spans 14 amino acids. This chain's CDR3 is CASSLGQGFEKLFF. The CDR3 DNA is TGTGCCAGCAGCTTAGGGCAGGGGTTCGAAAAACTGTTTTTT.

The chain employs TRBV19 and TRBJ1-3, with D uncertain. The CDR3 is 13 amino acids. Germline CDR1 LNHDA, CDR2 SQIVND (reference sequence). The V end was cut by 7 bases, the J end by 2 bases, with 9 bases between. The CDR3 DNA sequence: TGTGCCAGTAAAACTTCCGCTGGAAACACCATATATTTT. Its protein is CASKTSAGNTIYF.

The chain employs TRBV7-7 and TRBJ2-7; 8 bases map to TRBD1. The CDR3 spans 13 residues. After removal of 5 bases from V and 7 bases from J, the junction contained 7 bases not matched to a gene. CDR1 is SSHAT and CDR2 is FNYEAQ in the germline V gene (reference sequence). The CDR3 bases are TGTGCCAGCAGCACAGGACAGGGAGGTGAGCAGTACTTC. It is translated as CASSTGQGGEQYF.

Points on this clone: This same CDR3 is encoded by further DNA sequences in the sample. The V and J genes are TRBV30 and TRBJ1-5, with TRBD1 matching over 8 bases. The CDR3 consists of 13 residues. The germline V gene encodes CDR1 GTSNPN and CDR2 SVGIG (reference sequence). Losses at the gene ends were 2 bases for V and 4 bases for J; bases not matched to a gene: 1. Here the CDR3 reads CAWSTGGNQPQHF. The CDR3 bases are TGTGCCTGGAGTACAGGGGGGAATCAGCCCCAGCATTTT. Full variable domain (remainder filled in from reference TRBV30 and TRBJ1-5): SQTIHQWPATLVQPVGSPLSLECTVEGTSNPNLYWYRQAAGRGLQLLFYSVGIGQISSEVPQNLSASRPQDRQFILSSKKLLLSDSGFYLCAWSTGGNQPQHFGDGTRLSIL.

This clone has only a few counts. As DNA, the CDR3 is TGTGCCAGCAGCCGGGACAGACTCTACGAGCAGTACTTC. Protein product: CASSRDRLYEQYF. The chain links TRBV7-2 to TRBJ2-7, with 7 bases fitting TRBD1. V was pared by 5 bases and J by 3 bases, with 4 bases of the junction left unmatched. Germline-derived CDR1 and CDR2 are SGHTA and FQGNSA. The CDR3 runs to 13 residues.

The chain recombines TRBV24-1 with TRBJ2-3; D is ambiguous. With 3 bases removed from V and 6 bases from J, the gap between germline ends came to 12 bases. The CDR3 is 14 amino acids. The germline CDR1 and CDR2 sequences are KGHDR and SFDVKD. CDR3 in amino acids: CATSDPPPRDTQYF. CDR3 in DNA: TGTGCCACCAGTGATCCCCCCCCGAGGGATACGCAGTATTTT.

V usage is TRBV5-4 and J usage is TRBJ2-5, with 13 bases lining up with TRBD2. Germline values: CDR1 SGHNT, CDR2 YYREEE (reference sequence). Losses at the gene ends were 3 bases for V and 2 bases for J; bases not matched to a gene: 4. This CDR3 has 16 residues. The CDR3 DNA reads TGTGCCAGCAGCTCCGGACTAGCGGGAGTACAAGAGACCCAGTACTTC. Translated: CASSSGLAGVQETQYF.

On this clone itself: An end of the junction does not agree with germline; a read error may underlie this. V usage is TRBV5-1 and J usage is TRBJ1-3; D is unclear. Per the germline V gene, CDR1 is SGHRS and CDR2 is YFSETQ. The CDR3 loop spans 14 amino acids. CDR3 amino acids: CASSGGSSGNTIYF. The DNA for the CDR3 is TGTGCCAGCAGCGGAGGAAGCTCTGGAAACACCATATATTTT.

V usage is TRBV6-5 and J usage is TRBJ1-2; 9 bases agree with TRBD1. The V segment lost 0 bases and the J segment 3 bases; nucleotides outside the gene matches: 2. The CDR3 extends over 15 amino acids. Germline V CDR1 and CDR2: MNHEY, SVGAGI. Here the CDR3 reads CASSYSTGGHYGYTF. In DNA form, the CDR3 reads TGTGCCAGCAGTTACTCCACAGGGGGCCACTATGGCTACACCTTC.

The V call is TRBV28, the J call TRBJ1-2; D may be TRBD1 (6 bases). The CDR3 covers 14 residues. Trimming took 4 bases from V and 4 from J, leaving 13 bases between them. Germline assignment: CDR1 MDHEN and CDR2 SYDVKM. This CDR3 is CASSYPGHSYGYTF. The CDR3 coding sequence is TGTGCCAGCAGTTACCCGGGACACAGCTATGGCTACACCTTC.

This clone is a singleton in its sample. The rearrangement joins TRBV12-3 or TRBV12-4 to TRBJ2-7; a possible D gene is TRBD2 (5 bases). The V end lost 6 bases, the J end lost 3 bases, and 12 bases lay between the germline ends. The CDR3 consists of 13 residues. The CDR3 reads CASRSTGNYEQYF. CDR3 bases: TGTGCCAGCAGGTCCACGGGGAACTACGAGCAGTACTTC.

The rearrangement joins TRBV7-9 to TRBJ2-6; no firm D call. Germline CDR1 is SEHNR and CDR2 is FQNEAQ (reference sequence). Trimming pared 4 bases from V and 1 base from J, leaving 2 bases between. This CDR3 has 13 residues. CDR3 loop: CASSSSGANVLTF. CDR3 nucleotide sequence: TGTGCCAGCAGCTCGTCTGGGGCCAACGTCCTGACTTTC.

The chain is built from TRBV12-3 or TRBV12-4 and TRBJ2-7; D is possibly TRBD2 (7 bases). The V gene lost 8 bases and the J gene lost 0 bases, with 11 bases spanning the gap. The CDR3 covers 13 residues. The CDR3 nucleotides are TGTGCCAGCTCGGGGGGCATCTCCTACGAGCAGTACTTC. It is translated as CASSGGISYEQYF.

The gene calls are TRBV13 and TRBJ1-1; 8 nucleotides agree with TRBD1. Germline CDR1 PRHDT, CDR2 FYEKMQ (reference sequence). The CDR3 is 13 residues long. With V trimmed by 0 bases and J by 11 bases, 5 bases remained unmatched. The CDR3 nucleotides are TGTGCCAGCAGCTTAGGGGCAGGGGGCGTCGCTTTCTTT. It encodes CASSLGAGGVAFF.

The chain uses TRBV12-5 and TRBJ2-7, with 7 nucleotides matching TRBD2. This CDR3 is built from 17 residues. Trimming removed 6 bases from V and 2 bases from J; junction bases left unmatched: 16. Germline CDR1 LGHNT, CDR2 FRNRAP. DNA of the CDR3: TGTGCTAGTGGCTTTTTCGTCTCCCTAGCGGCCCCCTACGAGCAGTACGTC. Residues: CASGFFVSLAAPYEQYV.

V is TRBV10-1 and J is TRBJ2-3; 11 bases line up with TRBD1. Germline V gives CDR1 WNHNN, CDR2 SYGVQD (reference sequence). The V and J ends lost 6 bases and 14 bases, in that order; junction bases with no gene match: 7. The CDR3 loop spans 12 amino acids. In nucleotides, the CDR3 is TGCGCCAGCAGCTACCGGGACAGGGGGACGTATTTT. Protein: CASSYRDRGTYF.

The V gene is TRBV7-9, the J gene TRBJ2-1, with 8 bases matching TRBD2. The CDR3 spans 13 residues. The J segment lost 16 bases and the V segment lost 1 base, leaving 9 bases of the junction unmatched. In germline, CDR1 is SEHNR, CDR2 FQNEAQ (reference sequence). The CDR3: CASSLEGAGVRFF. CDR3 in DNA: TGTGCCAGCAGCTTAGAAGGAGCGGGAGTTCGATTCTTC. Combining the CDR3 with reference TRBV7-9 and TRBJ2-1 gives the whole variable domain DTGVSQNPRHKITKRGQNVTFRCDPISEHNRLYWYRQTLGQGPEFLTYFQNEAQLEKSRLLSDRFSAERPKGSFSTLEIQRTEQGDSAMYLCASSLEGAGVRFFGPGTRLTVL.

This chain uses TRBV4-2 with TRBJ1-2; D might be TRBD1 (5 bases). Trimming removed 4 bases from V and 5 bases from J, with 26 bases in between. The CDR3 is made up of 18 amino acids. The germline CDR1 and CDR2 sequences are LGHNA and YNFKEQ. CDR3 sequence: CASSPHGNPGIGLYGYTF. The CDR3 DNA sequence: TGTGCCAGCAGCCCCCACGGAAACCCAGGGATTGGACTATATGGCTACACCTTC.

The chain has TRBV5-6 and TRBJ1-3; tentative D call: TRBD1 (5 bases). Germline V gene lookup returns CDR1 SGHDT and CDR2 YYEEEE. The length of the CDR3 is 16 residues. The V end lost 4 bases, the J end lost 2 bases, and 16 bases lay between the germline ends. DNA of the CDR3: TGTGCCAGCAGCCGTTCAGGGTTATCGACTGGAAACACCATATATTTT. This encodes CASSRSGLSTGNTIYF.

CDR3 DNA: TGTGCCAGCTCACCGAAAGGGGTCAGGGGCACTGAAGCTTTCTTT. Protein: CASSPKGVRGTEAFF. The chain couples TRBV18 to TRBJ1-1; D perhaps matches TRBD1 (6 bases). Germline V gene sequence: CDR1 KGHSH, CDR2 LQKENI. The CDR3 is made up of 15 amino acids. Trimming took 3 bases from V and 4 from J, leaving 15 bases between them.

This clone was observed a handful of times. V and J are TRBV6-2 or TRBV6-3 and TRBJ1-1; 9 bases fit TRBD1. This CDR3 is built from 17 residues. The junction had 11 bases not matched to a gene; V was cut back by 2 bases and J by 4 bases. Germline loops: CDR1 MNHEY, CDR2 SVGEGT. The chain's CDR3 is CASSYLTPGQGATEAFF. In nucleotides, the CDR3 is TGTGCCAGCAGTTACCTAACGCCGGGACAGGGAGCCACTGAAGCTTTCTTT.

This CDR3 reads CASSLYLGAYGYTF. The CDR3 DNA reads TGTGCCAGCAGCTTGTATCTAGGTGCCTATGGCTACACCTTC. This chain uses TRBV5-4 with TRBJ1-2; D gene unclear. Germline lookup yields CDR1 SGHNT and CDR2 YYREEE (reference sequence). Trimming took 1 base from V and 4 from J, leaving 11 bases between them. The CDR3 runs 14 residues.

The chain recombines TRBV30 with TRBJ1-2; unclear D gene. V was trimmed by 1 base and J by 4 bases, leaving 7 bases between them. The CDR3 contains 12 residues. Germline values: CDR1 GTSNPN, CDR2 SVGIG (reference sequence). The DNA of the CDR3 is TGTGCCTGGAGTGACACACCCTATGGCTACACCTTC. It codes for CAWSDTPYGYTF.

The chain links TRBV10-3 to TRBJ2-7; no definite D call. Looked up from germline, CDR1 is ENHRY and CDR2 is SYGVKD. The CDR3 has 15 amino acids. Trimming took off 3 bases at V and 7 bases at J, with 19 bases between the two ends. As DNA, the CDR3 is TGTGCCATCAGTGATGGGCCCGGCAGTGGCTGGGAGCAGTACGTC. It is translated as CAISDGPGSGWEQYV.